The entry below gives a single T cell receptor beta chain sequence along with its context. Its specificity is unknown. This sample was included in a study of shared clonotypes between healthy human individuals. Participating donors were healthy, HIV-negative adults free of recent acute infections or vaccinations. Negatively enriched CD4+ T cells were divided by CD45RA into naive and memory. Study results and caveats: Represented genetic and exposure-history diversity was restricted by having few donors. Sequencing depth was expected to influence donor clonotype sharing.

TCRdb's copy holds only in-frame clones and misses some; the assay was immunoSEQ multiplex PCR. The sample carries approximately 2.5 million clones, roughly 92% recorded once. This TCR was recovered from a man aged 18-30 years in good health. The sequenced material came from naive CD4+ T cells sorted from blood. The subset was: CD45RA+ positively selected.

The CDR3 DNA reads TGTGCCAGCAGCTGGGAAGCCGGCGATACGCAGTATTTT. Its protein product is CASSWEAGDTQYF. The V gene is TRBV5-4, the J gene TRBJ2-3; D gene unclear. Looked up from germline, CDR1 is SGHNT and CDR2 is YYREEE (reference sequence). Trimming removed 3 bases at V and 6 bases at J, with 11 bases between. This CDR3 region has 13 residues.